Listed below are T cell receptor beta chains from one sample, sequenced in a study of tumor and adjacent non-tumor tissue in lung cancer. TCRdb re-called the multiplex PCR reads through MiXCR, storing one row per CDR3 protein. The sample consists of 75,000 to 95,000 distinct CDR3 sequences, roughly two thirds of them appearing once. Sequenced: lung tumor tissue. The receptors shown here come from a woman aged 40 to 55 with non-small cell lung cancer. Each CDR3 is given with its conserved first and last residue. The D gene is left open where the match is weak. A clone size is listed for some rows: how often the clone was seen (once, few, many), or a class if it is expanded.

D gene,V gene,J gene,clone size,CDR3 DNA,CDR3 protein
TRBD2,TRBV11-2,TRBJ2-3,.,TGTGCCAGCAGGCCTCCTATAGCGGGGGACACAAATACGCATTACTTT,CASRPPIAGDTNTHYF
.,TRBV18,TRBJ2-1,.,TGTGCCAGCTCAGAGGCGGATGAGCAGTCCTTC,CASSEADEQSF
.,TRBV4-1,TRBJ1-3,.,TGCGCCAGCAGCCAAGTAAAAGGAGGCCTCCACGCTGGAAACACTATATATTTT,CASSQVKGGLHAGNTIYF
.,TRBV5-6,TRBJ2-1,once,TGTGCCAGCAGTCCGAACCGGGACGGGGAGTCCTTC,CASSPNRDGESF
TRBD2,TRBV6-1,TRBJ2-5,many,TGTGCCAGCAGTGAAGCGCTTCTAGCGGGAGGGCCCCGGGAGACCCAGTACTTC,CASSEALLAGGPRETQYF
TRBD2,TRBV5-1,TRBJ2-5,many,TGCGCCAGCGGACCCGGGACTAGTCTTCAAGAGACCCAGTACTTC,CASGPGTSLQETQYF
.,TRBV13,TRBJ2-1,.,TGTACCAGCAGCTTTAACGTAGTTACGGACAATGAGCAGTTCTTC,CTSSFNVVTDNEQFF
.,TRBV6-1,TRBJ2-3,.,TGTACCAGCAGTGAACGTCGGAAAGGGCGCACAGATACGCAGTATTTT,CTSSERRKGRTDTQYF
.,TRBV11-2,TRBJ2-1,.,TGTGTCAACAACAAGACACTAGCTGCACTGTACAATGAGCAGCTCTTC,CVNNKTLAALYNEQLF
.,TRBV12-3/TRBV12-4,TRBJ2-1,many,TGTGCCAGCAGCTCAGCAGCGGGCCGCTCCTACAATGAGCAGTTCTTC,CASSSAAGRSYNEQFF
.,TRBV7-9,TRBJ1-5,.,TGTGCCAGCAGCTTAGGCCGGACGGGGGCTTTCAATCAGCCCCATCATTTT,CASSLGRTGAFNQPHHF
.,TRBV6-1,TRBJ1-6,once,TGTACCAGCAGTGCCTACTCGAGCTCCTATAATTCACCCCTCCACTTT,CTSSAYSSSYNSPLHF
.,TRBV4-1,TRBJ1-2,.,TGCGCCAGCTGCCAACAAGGTCATGGCTACACCTTC,CASCQQGHGYTF